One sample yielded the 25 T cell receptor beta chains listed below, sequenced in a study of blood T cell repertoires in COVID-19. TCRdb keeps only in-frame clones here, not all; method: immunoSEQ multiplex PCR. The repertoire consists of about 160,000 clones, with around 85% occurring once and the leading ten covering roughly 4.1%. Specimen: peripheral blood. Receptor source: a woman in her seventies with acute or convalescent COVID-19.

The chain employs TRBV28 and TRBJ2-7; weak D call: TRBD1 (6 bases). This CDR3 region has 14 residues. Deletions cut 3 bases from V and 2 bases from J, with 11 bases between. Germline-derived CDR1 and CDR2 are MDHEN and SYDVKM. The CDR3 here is CASSLTGVTYEQYF. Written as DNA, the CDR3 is TGTGCCAGCAGTTTGACAGGTGTGACCTACGAGCAGTACTTC.

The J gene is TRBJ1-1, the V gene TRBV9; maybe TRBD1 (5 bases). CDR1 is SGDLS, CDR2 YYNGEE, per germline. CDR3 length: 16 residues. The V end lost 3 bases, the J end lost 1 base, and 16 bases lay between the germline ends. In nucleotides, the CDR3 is TGTGCCAGCAGCGCCCCCTCGGGGGGTGGGAACACTGAAGCTTTCTTT. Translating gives CASSAPSGGGNTEAFF.

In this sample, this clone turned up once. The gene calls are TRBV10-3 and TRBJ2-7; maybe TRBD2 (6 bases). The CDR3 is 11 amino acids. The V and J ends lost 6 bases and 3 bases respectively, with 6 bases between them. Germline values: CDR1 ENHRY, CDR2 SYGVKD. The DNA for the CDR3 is TGTGCCATCAGGGACTACTACGAGCAGTACTTC. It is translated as CAIRDYYEQYF.

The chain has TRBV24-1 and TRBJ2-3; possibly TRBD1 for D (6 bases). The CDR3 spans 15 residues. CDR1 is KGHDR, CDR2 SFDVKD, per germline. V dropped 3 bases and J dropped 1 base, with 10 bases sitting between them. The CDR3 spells CATSDGDTGTDTQYF. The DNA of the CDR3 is TGTGCCACCAGTGATGGGGACACAGGCACAGATACGCAGTATTTT.

This CDR3 reads CASNRDWSNQPQHF. CDR3 DNA sequence: TGTGCCAGCAATCGAGATTGGAGCAATCAGCCCCAGCATTTT. This chain uses TRBV6-5 with TRBJ1-5; D ambiguous. Germline values: CDR1 MNHEY, CDR2 SVGAGI. Trimming pared 7 bases from V and 1 base from J, leaving 11 bases between. The CDR3 loop spans 14 amino acids.

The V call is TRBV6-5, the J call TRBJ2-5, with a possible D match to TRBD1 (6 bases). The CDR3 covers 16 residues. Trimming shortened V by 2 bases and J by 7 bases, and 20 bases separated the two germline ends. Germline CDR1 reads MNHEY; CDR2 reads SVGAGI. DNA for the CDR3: TGTGCCAGCAGTTACGTTAGGCCGACAGGTGGGGGGACCCAGTACTTC. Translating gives CASSYVRPTGGGTQYF.

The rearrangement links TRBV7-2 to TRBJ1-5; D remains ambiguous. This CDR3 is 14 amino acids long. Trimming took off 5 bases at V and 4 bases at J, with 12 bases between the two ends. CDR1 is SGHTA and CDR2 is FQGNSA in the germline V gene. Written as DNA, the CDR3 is TGTGCCAGCAGCACTGCGGGCCGTAATCAGCCCCAGCATTTT. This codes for CASSTAGRNQPQHF.

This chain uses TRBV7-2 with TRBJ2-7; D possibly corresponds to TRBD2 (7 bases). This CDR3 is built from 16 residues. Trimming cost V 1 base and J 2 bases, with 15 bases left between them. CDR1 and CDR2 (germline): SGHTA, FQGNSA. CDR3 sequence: CASSLGRGGTPYEQYF. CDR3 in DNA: TGTGCCAGCAGCTTAGGGAGGGGGGGTACTCCCTACGAGCAGTACTTC.

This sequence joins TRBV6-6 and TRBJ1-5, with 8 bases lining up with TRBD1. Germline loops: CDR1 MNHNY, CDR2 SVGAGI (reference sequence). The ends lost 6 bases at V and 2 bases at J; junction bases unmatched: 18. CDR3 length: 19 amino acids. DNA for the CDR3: TGTGCCAGCAGCTTTACCGGGACAGGTTTTTATGTTGGCAATCAGCCCCAGCATTTT. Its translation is CASSFTGTGFYVGNQPQHF.

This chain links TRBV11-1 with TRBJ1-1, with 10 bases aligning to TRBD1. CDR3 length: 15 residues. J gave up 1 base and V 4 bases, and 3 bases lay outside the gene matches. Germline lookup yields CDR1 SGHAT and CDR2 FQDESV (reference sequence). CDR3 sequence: CASSSGDRGNTEAFF. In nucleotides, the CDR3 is TGTGCCAGCAGCTCGGGGGACAGGGGGAACACTGAAGCTTTCTTT.

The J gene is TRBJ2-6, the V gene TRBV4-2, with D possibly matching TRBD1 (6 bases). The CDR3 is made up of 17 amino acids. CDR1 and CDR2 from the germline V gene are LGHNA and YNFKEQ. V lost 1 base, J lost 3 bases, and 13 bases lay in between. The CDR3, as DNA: TGTGCCAGCAGCCAAGCCACAGGGCGGGTTGGGGCCAACGTCCTGACTTTC. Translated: CASSQATGRVGANVLTF.

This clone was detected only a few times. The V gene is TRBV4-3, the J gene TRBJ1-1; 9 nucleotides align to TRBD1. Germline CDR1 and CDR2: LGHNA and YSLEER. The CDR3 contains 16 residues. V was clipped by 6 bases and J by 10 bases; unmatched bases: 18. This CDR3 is CASRPKGQGGGTGAFF. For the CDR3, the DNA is TGCGCCAGCAGACCGAAGGGACAGGGAGGGGGCACGGGAGCTTTCTTT.

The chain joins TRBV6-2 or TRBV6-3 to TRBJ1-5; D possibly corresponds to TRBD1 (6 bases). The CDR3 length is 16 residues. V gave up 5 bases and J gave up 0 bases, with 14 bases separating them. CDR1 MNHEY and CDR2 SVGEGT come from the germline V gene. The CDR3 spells CASSLRGFSSNQPQHF. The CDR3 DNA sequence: TGTGCCAGCAGTCTAAGGGGGTTCTCTAGCAATCAGCCCCAGCATTTT.

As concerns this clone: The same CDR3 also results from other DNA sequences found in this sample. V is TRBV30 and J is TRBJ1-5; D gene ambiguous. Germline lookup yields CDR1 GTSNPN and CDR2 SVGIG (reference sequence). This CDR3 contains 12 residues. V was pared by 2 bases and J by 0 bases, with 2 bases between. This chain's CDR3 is CAWSYSNQPQHF. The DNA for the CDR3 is TGTGCCTGGAGTTATAGCAATCAGCCCCAGCATTTT.

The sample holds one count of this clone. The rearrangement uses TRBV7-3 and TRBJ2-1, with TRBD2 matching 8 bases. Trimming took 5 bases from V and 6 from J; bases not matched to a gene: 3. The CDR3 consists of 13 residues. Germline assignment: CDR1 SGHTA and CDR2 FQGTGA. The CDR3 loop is CASSPGLGNEQFF. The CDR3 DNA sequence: TGTGCCAGCAGCCCGGGACTAGGCAATGAGCAGTTCTTC.

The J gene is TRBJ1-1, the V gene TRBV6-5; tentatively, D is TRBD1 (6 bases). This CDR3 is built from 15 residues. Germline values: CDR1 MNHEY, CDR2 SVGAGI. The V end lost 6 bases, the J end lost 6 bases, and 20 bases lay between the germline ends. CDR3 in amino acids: CASRDNRGARAEAFF. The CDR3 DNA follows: TGTGCCAGCAGAGATAATCGGGGGGCGAGGGCTGAAGCTTTCTTT.

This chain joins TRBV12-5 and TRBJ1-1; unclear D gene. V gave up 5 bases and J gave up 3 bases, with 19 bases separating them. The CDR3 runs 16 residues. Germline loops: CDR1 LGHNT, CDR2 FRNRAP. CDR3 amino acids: CASGNLATRTYTEAFF. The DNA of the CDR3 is TGTGCTAGTGGTAACCTAGCGACAAGAACTTACACTGAAGCTTTCTTT.

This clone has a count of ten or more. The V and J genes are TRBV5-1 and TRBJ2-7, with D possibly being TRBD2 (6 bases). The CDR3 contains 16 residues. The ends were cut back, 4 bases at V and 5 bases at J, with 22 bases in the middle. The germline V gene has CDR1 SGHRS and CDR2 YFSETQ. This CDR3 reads CASSPKEGDGGDEQYF. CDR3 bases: TGCGCCAGCAGCCCCAAGGAGGGCGACGGTGGCGACGAGCAGTACTTC.

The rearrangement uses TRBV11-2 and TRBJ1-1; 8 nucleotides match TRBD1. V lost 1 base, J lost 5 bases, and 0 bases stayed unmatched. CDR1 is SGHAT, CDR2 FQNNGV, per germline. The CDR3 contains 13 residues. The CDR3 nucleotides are TGTGCCAGCAGCTTAGGGACAGGGACTGAAGCTTTCTTT. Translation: CASSLGTGTEAFF. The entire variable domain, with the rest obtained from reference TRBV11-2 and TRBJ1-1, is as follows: EAGVAQSPRYKIIEKRQSVAFWCNPISGHATLYWYQQILGQGPKLLIQFQNNGVVDDSQLPKDRFSAERLKGVDSTLKIQPAKLEDSAVYLCASSLGTGTEAFFGQGTRLTVV.

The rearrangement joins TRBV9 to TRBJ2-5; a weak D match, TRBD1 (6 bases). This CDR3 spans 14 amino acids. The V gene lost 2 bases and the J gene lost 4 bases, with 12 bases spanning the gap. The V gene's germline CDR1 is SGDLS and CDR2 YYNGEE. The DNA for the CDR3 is TGTGCCAGCAGCGTGAGACAGGCCCCAGAGACCCAGTACTTC. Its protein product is CASSVRQAPETQYF.

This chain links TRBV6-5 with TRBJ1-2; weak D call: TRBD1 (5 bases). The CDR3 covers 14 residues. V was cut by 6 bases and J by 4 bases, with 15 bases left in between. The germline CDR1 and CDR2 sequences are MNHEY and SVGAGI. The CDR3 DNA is TGTGCCAGCAGGCGCGGCCAGGGAGGCTATGGCTACACCTTC. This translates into CASRRGQGGYGYTF.

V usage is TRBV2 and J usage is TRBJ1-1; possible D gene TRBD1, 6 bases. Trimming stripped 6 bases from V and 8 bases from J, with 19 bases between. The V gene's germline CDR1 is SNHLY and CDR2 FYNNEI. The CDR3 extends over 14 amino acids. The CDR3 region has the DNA TGTGCCAGCAGCCTAGGACAGCGCGTTGCCGAAGCTTTCTTT. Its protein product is CASSLGQRVAEAFF.

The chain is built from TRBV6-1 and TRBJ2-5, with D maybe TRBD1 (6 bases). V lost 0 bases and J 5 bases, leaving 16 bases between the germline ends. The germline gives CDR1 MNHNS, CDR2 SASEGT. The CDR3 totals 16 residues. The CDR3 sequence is CASSEAERSGVETQYF. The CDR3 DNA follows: TGTGCCAGCAGTGAAGCAGAAAGATCAGGGGTGGAGACCCAGTACTTC.

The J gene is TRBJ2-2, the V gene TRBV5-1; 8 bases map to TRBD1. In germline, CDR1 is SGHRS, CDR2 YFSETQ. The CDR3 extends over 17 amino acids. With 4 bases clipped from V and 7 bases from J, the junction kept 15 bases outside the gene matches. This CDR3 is CASSHKKSDRAGGELFF. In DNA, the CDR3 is TGCGCCAGCAGCCACAAAAAATCGGACAGGGCTGGCGGGGAGCTGTTTTTT. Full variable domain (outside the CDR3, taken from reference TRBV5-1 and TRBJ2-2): KAGVTQTPRYLIKTRGQQVTLSCSPISGHRSVSWYQQTPGQGLQFLFEYFSETQRNKGNFPGRFSGRQFSNSRSEMNVSTLELGDSALYLCASSHKKSDRAGGELFFGEGSRLTVL.

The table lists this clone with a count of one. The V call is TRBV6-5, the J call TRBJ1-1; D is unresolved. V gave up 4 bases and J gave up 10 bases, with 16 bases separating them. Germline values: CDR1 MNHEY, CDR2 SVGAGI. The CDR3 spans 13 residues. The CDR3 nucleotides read TGTGCCAGCAGTTCCGCAGAGGGTCCCCGAGCTTTCTTT. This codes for CASSSAEGPRAFF.